These 5 T cell receptor beta chains were all obtained from the same sample, sequenced in a study of cytomegalovirus exposure and HLA in healthy donors. PCR primers comprised 60 Vbeta and 13 Jbeta primers. Here immunoSEQ multiplex PCR was the method, and the copy in TCRdb shows in-frame clones only, minus some. In the table there are about 140,000 clones, roughly 9.4% of which are singletons. The sequenced sample consisted of PBMCs. The source of these receptors is a male donor in good health and CMV-seronegative.

Concerning this clone itself: This is likely a read error, given that the CDR3 carries no conserved phenylalanine or tryptophan at its end. The chain has TRBV28 and TRBJ1-1, with a weak D call TRBD1 (6 bases). With 7 bases removed from V and 0 bases from J, the gap between germline ends came to 18 bases. The CDR3 has 16 residues. Germline values: CDR1 MDHEN, CDR2 SYDVKM. CDR3 in DNA: TGTGCCAGCACCTGGAGGGGGGGGCTGGTGAACACTGAAGCTTTCTTG. Protein sequence: CASTWRGGLVNTEAFL.

This clone showed up just a few times. V usage is TRBV11-2 and J usage is TRBJ1-3, with D unclear. Germline CDR1 is SGHAT and CDR2 is FQNNGV. Trimming cost V 4 bases and J 4 bases, with 14 bases left between them. The CDR3 has 15 residues. The chain's CDR3 is CASSSLKRLGNTIYF. The CDR3 DNA is TGTGCCAGCAGCTCGCTAAAACGACTCGGAAACACCATATATTTT.

This clone was detected a few times. V usage is TRBV5-4 and J usage is TRBJ1-4; 10 bases map to TRBD1. J was trimmed by 6 bases and V by 3 bases; bases with no gene match: 2. This CDR3 region has 14 residues. Germline assignment: CDR1 SGHNT and CDR2 YYREEE (reference sequence). This chain's CDR3 is CASSSGQGDEKLFF. The DNA for the CDR3 is TGTGCCAGCAGCTCCGGACAGGGGGATGAAAAACTGTTTTTT.

This clone was found a few times. The chain is built from TRBV28 and TRBJ1-2; the match to TRBD1 covers 9 bases. The germline gives CDR1 MDHEN, CDR2 SYDVKM. The V and J ends lost 6 bases and 5 bases, in that order; junction bases with no gene match: 7. The CDR3 has 14 amino acids. CDR3 in DNA: TGTGCCAGCAGCTTAGCGGGGACAGGGTATGGCTACACCTTC. Protein: CASSLAGTGYGYTF.

The CDR3 DNA reads TGTGCCAGCAGTTCAGGCGGGAGCGCAGATACGCAGTATTTT. Translation: CASSSGGSADTQYF. This chain joins TRBV28 and TRBJ2-3; 7 bases are shared with TRBD2. V lost 4 bases, J lost 4 bases, and 5 bases stayed unmatched. Germline V gene sequence: CDR1 MDHEN, CDR2 SYDVKM. This CDR3 region has 14 residues.